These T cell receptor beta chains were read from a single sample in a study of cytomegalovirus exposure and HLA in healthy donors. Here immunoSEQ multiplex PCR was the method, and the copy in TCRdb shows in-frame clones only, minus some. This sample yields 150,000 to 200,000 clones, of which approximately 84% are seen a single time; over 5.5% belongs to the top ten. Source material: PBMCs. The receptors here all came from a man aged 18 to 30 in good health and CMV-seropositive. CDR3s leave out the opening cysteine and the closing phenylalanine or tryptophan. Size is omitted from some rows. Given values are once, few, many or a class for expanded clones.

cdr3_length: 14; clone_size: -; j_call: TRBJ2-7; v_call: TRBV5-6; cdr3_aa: ASSPLRKTGSYEQY
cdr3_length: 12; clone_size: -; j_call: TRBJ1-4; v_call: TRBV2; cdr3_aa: ASSRQGAGEKLF
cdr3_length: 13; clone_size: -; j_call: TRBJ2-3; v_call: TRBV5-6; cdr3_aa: ASSPDGASTDTQY
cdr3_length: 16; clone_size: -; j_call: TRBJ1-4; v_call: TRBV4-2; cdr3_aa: ASSPRRGGIVINEKLF
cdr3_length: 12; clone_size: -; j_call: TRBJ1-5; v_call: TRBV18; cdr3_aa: ASSDGGEGQPQH
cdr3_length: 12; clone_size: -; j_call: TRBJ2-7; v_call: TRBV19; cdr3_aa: ASSYKTSFYEQY
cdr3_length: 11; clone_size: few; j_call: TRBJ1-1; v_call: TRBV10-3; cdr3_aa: AISPQGNTEAF
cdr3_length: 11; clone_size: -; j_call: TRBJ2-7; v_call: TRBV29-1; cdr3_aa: SGTSGSSYEQY
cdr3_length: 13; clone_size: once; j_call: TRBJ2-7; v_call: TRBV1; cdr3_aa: TSSQDRDCSYEQY
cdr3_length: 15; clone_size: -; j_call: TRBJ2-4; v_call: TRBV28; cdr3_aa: ASSTTRDYRGKNIQY
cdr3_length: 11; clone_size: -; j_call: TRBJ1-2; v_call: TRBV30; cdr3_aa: AWNSGGDYGYT
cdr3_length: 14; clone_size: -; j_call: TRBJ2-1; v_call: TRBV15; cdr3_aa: ATSRAPGQANNEQF
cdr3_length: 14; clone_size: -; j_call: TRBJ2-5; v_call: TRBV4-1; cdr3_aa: ASSQAGGRGSETQY
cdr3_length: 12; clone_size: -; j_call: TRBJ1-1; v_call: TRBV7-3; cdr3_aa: ASKATGMNTEAF
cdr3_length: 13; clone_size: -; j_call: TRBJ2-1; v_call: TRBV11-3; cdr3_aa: ASSLWAGGRNEQF
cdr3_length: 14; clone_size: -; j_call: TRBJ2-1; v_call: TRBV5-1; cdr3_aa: ASSLPGLAASNEQF
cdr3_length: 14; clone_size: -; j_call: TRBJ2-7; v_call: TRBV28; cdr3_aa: ASSPGTGVVGYEQY
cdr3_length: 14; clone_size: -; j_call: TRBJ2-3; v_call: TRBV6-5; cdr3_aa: ASSSLARSGGYTQY
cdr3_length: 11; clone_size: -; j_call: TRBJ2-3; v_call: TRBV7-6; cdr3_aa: ASSRLAPDTQY
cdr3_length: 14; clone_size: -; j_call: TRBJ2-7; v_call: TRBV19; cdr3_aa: ASSIPPAGGPNEQY
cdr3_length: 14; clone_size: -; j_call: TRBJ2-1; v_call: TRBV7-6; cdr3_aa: ASSLLGYRGGNEQF
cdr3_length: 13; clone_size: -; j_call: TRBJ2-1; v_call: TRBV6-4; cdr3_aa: ASSAASGSYNEQF
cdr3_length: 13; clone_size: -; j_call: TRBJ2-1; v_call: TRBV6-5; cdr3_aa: ASTPSGRAIHEQF
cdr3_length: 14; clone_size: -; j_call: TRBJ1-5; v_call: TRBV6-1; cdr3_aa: ASSEGRTGADQPQH
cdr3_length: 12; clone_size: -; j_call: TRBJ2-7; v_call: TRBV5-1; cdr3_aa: ASRRPGQTYEQY
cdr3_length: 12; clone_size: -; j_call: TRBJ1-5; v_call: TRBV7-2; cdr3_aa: ASSLASQGTPQH
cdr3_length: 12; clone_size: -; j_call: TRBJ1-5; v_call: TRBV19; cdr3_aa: ASSRGQVDQPQH
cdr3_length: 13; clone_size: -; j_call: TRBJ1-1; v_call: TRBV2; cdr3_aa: ASKLQGVKGTEAF
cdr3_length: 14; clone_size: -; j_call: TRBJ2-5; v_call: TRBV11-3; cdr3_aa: ASSPGTGREQETQY
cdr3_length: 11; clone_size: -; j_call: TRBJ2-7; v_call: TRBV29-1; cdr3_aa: SVEGTANYEQY
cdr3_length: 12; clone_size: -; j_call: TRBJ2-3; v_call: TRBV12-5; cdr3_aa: ASGTSGGADTQY
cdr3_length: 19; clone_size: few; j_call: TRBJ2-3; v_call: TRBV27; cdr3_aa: ASSRRVRGSGKPKSTDTQY
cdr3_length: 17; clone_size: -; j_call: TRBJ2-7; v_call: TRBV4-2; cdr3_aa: ASSPPTDSGSVNDYEQY
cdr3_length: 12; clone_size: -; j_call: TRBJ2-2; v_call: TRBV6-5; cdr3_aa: ASSYYFYTGELF
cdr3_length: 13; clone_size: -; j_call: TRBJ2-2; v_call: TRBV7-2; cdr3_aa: ASSPRTGGTGELF
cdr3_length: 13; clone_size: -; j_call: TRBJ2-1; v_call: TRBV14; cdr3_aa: ASSQALAGDNEQF
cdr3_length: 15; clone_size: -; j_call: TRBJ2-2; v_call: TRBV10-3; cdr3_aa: AISESLAGDGTGELF
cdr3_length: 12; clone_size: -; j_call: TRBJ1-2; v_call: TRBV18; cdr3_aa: ASSPPIQGYGYT
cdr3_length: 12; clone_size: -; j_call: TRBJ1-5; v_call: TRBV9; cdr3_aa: ASNAGGGNQPQH
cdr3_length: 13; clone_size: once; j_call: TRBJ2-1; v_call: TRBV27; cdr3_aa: ASSPTGSGANEQF
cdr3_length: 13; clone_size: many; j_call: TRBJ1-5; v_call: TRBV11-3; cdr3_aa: ASSLAGGSNQPQH
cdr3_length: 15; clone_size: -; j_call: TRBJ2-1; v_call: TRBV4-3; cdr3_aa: ASSQDWGVAGFNEQF
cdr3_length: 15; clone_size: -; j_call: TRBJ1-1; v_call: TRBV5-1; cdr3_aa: ASSSRGNPGMNTEAF
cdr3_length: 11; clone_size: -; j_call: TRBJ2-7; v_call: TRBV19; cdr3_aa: ASSPGSSGEQY
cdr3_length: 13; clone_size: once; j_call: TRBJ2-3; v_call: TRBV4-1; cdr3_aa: ASSLGLARTDTQY
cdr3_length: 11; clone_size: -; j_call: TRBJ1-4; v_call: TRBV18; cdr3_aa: ASSPPWEEKLF
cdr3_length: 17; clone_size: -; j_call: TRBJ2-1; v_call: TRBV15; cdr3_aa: ATSRDEFGTPSSYNEQF
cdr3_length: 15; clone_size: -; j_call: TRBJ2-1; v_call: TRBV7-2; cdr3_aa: ASSFNPGLGPYNEQF
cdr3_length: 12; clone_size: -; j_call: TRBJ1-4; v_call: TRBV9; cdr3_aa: ASSLSFRSEKLF
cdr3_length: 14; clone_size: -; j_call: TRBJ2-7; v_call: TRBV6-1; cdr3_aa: ASSGYSRDRGFEQY
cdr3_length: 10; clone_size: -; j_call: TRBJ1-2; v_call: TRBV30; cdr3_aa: AWSPGGKGYT
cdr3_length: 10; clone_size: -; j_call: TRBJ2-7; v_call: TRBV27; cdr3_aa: ASQWDIYEQY
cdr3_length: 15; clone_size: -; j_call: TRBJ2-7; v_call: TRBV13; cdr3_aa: ASSSLHDLAGAGEQY
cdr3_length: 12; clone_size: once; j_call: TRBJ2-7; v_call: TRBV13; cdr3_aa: ASSPRDRGYEQY
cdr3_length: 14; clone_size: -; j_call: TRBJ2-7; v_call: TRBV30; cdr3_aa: AWNRLAGVTSYEQY
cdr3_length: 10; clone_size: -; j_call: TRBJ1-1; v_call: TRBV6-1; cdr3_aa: ASNLGSAEAF
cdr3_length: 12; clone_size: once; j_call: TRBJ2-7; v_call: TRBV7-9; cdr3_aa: ASNKGARTYEQY